The clone carrying this T cell receptor (beta chain) was found once. The source of the sample is a study of blood T cell repertoires in COVID-19. Study context: Sources were T cells, B-cell-depleted T cells, or PBMCs; the material itself was cDNA or gDNA.

V lost 3 bases and J lost 3; bases outside the gene matches: 2. Germline CDR1 SGHDT, CDR2 YYEEEE. The CDR3 extends over 15 amino acids. Original methodology: The authors estimated nucleated cell counts from reference gene primer amplification. Profiling relied on immunoSEQ multiplex PCR, and the TCRdb table lists in-frame clones only, not all of them. That table furnishes V, J and clone size, whereas the DNA furnished D and trimming. Found here are over 35,000 clones, roughly nine tenths of them singletons; the top ten hold 8% to 10%. The clonotype originates from a man over 45 with active COVID-19. The J gene is TRBJ1-4, the V gene TRBV5-6, with 10 bases that match TRBD1. The sequencing input was peripheral blood. CDR3: CASSWGTGANEKLFF. CDR3 DNA: TGTGCCAGCAGCTGGGGGACAGGGGCTAATGAAAAACTGTTTTTT.